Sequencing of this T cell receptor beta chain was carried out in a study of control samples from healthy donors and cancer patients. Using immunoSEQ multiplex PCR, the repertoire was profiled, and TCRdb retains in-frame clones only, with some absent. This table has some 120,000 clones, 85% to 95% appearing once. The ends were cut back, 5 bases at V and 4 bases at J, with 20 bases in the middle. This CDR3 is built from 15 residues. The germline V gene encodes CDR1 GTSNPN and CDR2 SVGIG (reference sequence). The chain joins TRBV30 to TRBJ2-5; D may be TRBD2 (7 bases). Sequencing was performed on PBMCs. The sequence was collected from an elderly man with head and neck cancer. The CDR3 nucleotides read TGTGCCTGGGATGAGACAGGCCAGCGGGGAGAGACCCAGTACTTC. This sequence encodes CAWDETGQRGETQYF. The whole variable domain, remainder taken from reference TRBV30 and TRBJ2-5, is SQTIHQWPATLVQPVGSPLSLECTVEGTSNPNLYWYRQAAGRGLQLLFYSVGIGQISSEVPQNLSASRPQDRQFILSSKKLLLSDSGFYLCAWDETGQRGETQYFGPGTRLLVL.